This section outlines one T cell receptor beta chain sequence together with its context. V lost 4 bases and J lost 10; bases outside the gene matches: 15. This CDR3 comprises 16 residues. From germline, CDR1 is LNHDA and CDR2 SQIVND (reference sequence). These data originate in a study of T cell changes during pregnancy in multiple sclerosis. Profiling relied on immunoSEQ multiplex PCR, and the TCRdb table lists in-frame clones only, not all of them. Among tens of thousands of clones, approximately 93% were seen once, and the ten largest hold roughly 0.14%. The rearrangement joins TRBV19 to TRBJ2-1, with TRBD2 matching 8 bases. Specimen: CD4+ T cells from peripheral blood mononuclear cells, collected after pregnancy. This clonotype was obtained from a female donor with multiple sclerosis, enrolled in a pregnancy study. CDR3 region: CASSKSGLGVELEQFF. As DNA, the CDR3 is TGTGCCAGTAGTAAGTCGGGACTAGGGGTAGAATTAGAGCAGTTCTTC.